The next 20 T cell receptor beta chains were all read from a single sample in a study of blood T cell repertoires in COVID-19. Sequencing used immunoSEQ multiplex PCR; TCRdb keeps in-frame clones, though not all of them. The table has 53,000 or so clones, 90% seen once. The specimen sequenced was peripheral blood. The receptors originated from a man between 40 and 49 years old with acute or convalescent COVID-19.

This clone has only one observation. The gene calls are TRBV10-1 and TRBJ2-2, with 10 bases identical to TRBD2. CDR1 WNHNN and CDR2 SYGVQD come from the germline V gene (reference sequence). The CDR3 has 14 amino acids. Trimming at V came to 5 bases and at J to 5 bases, leaving 2 bases not matched to a gene. As DNA, the CDR3 is TGCGCCAGCAGTAGCGGGAGGGATACCGGGGAGCTGTTTTTT. Amino acid sequence: CASSSGRDTGELFF.

The chain couples TRBV2 to TRBJ2-5; maybe TRBD2 (5 bases). Germline V gene sequence: CDR1 SNHLY, CDR2 FYNNEI. The CDR3 totals 14 residues. V was trimmed by 3 bases and J by 2 bases, leaving 10 bases between them. This CDR3 is CASSERARQETQYF. DNA of the CDR3: TGTGCCAGCAGTGAGAGGGCTAGACAAGAGACCCAGTACTTC.

This chain joins TRBV2 and TRBJ2-6, with a weak D call TRBD1 (6 bases). Germline V gene data show CDR1 as SNHLY and CDR2 as FYNNEI. This CDR3 is 16 amino acids long. The V end was cut by 2 bases, the J end by 0 bases, with 8 bases between. The CDR3 loop reads CASSETGSSGANVLTF. In DNA, the CDR3 is TGTGCCAGCAGTGAAACAGGGAGCTCTGGGGCCAACGTCCTGACTTTC.

The chain links TRBV28 to TRBJ1-2, with D unclear. Trimming pared 2 bases from V and 3 bases from J, leaving 13 bases between. This CDR3 comprises 15 residues. Germline CDR1 and CDR2: MDHEN and SYDVKM. The CDR3 region is CASSLGEASDYGYTF. As DNA, the CDR3 is TGTGCCAGCAGTTTAGGGGAGGCCTCCGACTATGGCTACACCTTC.

This rearrangement joins TRBV12-5 to TRBJ1-2; no clear D gene. Germline V gene lookup returns CDR1 LGHNT and CDR2 FRNRAP. CDR3 length equals 13 residues. Trimming removed 2 bases from V and 7 bases from J, with 11 bases in between. The CDR3 region has the DNA TGTGCTAGTGGTTTGCCCTACTCGGGTGGCTACACCTTC. Translation gives CASGLPYSGGYTF.

J is TRBJ2-7 and V is TRBV5-6; 10 bases are a match to TRBD2. Unmatched junction bases numbered 6, after V lost 4 bases and J lost 2 bases. The CDR3 spans 15 residues. The germline CDR1 and CDR2 sequences are SGHDT and YYEEEE. The CDR3 sequence is CASSRGLAETYEQYF. DNA for the CDR3: TGTGCCAGCAGCCGCGGACTAGCGGAAACCTACGAGCAGTACTTC.

V and J are TRBV19 and TRBJ2-2; 7 positions agree with TRBD2. In germline, CDR1 is LNHDA, CDR2 SQIVND (reference sequence). The trim removed 2 bases at V and 3 bases at J, leaving 6 bases unmatched. This CDR3 is built from 16 residues. CDR3 bases: TGTGCCAGTAGTATAACGGCGGGAGTGTACACCGGGGAGCTGTTTTTT. Residues: CASSITAGVYTGELFF.

The genes are TRBV27 and TRBJ1-1; 7 nucleotides align to TRBD1. The V gene end was trimmed by 5 bases and the J gene end by 5 bases; junction bases not matched to a gene: 11. CDR1 is MNHEY and CDR2 is SMNVEV in the germline V gene (reference sequence). CDR3 length: 15 amino acids. The CDR3 DNA sequence: TGTGCCAGCAGTGCACACAGGGGAGTGGGTACTGAAGCTTTCTTT. Encoded protein: CASSAHRGVGTEAFF.

The CDR3 spells CASSMSAGRPTEAFF. The CDR3 DNA follows: TGTGCCAGCAGTATGTCCGCGGGCAGGCCCACTGAAGCTTTCTTT. The rearrangement links TRBV6-5 to TRBJ1-1; D uncertain. Deletions cut 5 bases from V and 4 bases from J, with 17 bases between. The CDR3 length is 15 residues. Germline V gene sequence: CDR1 MNHEY, CDR2 SVGAGI.

The chain links TRBV9 to TRBJ1-3; TRBD1 is a possible D gene (5 bases). V lost 3 bases, J lost 3 bases, and 7 bases lay in between. This CDR3 is 13 amino acids long. The germline V gene encodes CDR1 SGDLS and CDR2 YYNGEE. DNA for the CDR3: TGTGCCAGCAGCGAGGGGTATGGAAACACCATATATTTT. Its protein is CASSEGYGNTIYF.

The chain recombines TRBV18 with TRBJ2-7, with TRBD2 matching 9 bases. The trim removed 2 bases at V and 2 bases at J, leaving 16 bases unmatched. CDR3 length equals 19 residues. Germline CDR1 is KGHSH and CDR2 is LQKENI. The CDR3 nucleotides read TGTGCCAGCTCACCATTTTTTAGTGCTAGCGGGATAGGCGCCTACGAGCAGTACTTC. This translates into CASSPFFSASGIGAYEQYF.

Written as DNA, the CDR3 is TGTGCCAGCAGTTACGGGCCAGGGGGGAATCAGCCCCAGCATTTT. Translation: CASSYGPGGNQPQHF. This chain uses TRBV6-6 with TRBJ1-5; 7 bases fit TRBD1. Germline V lookup: CDR1 MNHNY, CDR2 SVGAGI (reference sequence). CDR3 size: 15 residues. With 2 bases clipped from V and 4 bases from J, the junction kept 5 bases outside the gene matches.

This clone was recorded only once. The chain uses TRBV10-1 and TRBJ1-6; 7 bases are a match to TRBD1. CDR3 length equals 15 residues. J gave up 7 bases and V 4 bases, and 7 bases lay outside the gene matches. Germline V gene sequence: CDR1 WNHNN, CDR2 SYGVQD (reference sequence). The CDR3 nucleotides are TGCGCCAGCAGTGGGGGGACAGATAAAAATTCACCCCTCCACTTT. It specifies CASSGGTDKNSPLHF.

This rearrangement joins TRBV29-1 to TRBJ1-5, with unresolved D. CDR1 SQVTM and CDR2 ANQGSEA come from the germline V gene. The CDR3 is made up of 15 amino acids. With 4 bases removed from V and 0 bases from J, the gap between germline ends came to 13 bases. CDR3 in amino acids: CSVGVSGDSNQPQHF. In DNA form, the CDR3 reads TGCAGCGTTGGAGTGTCCGGGGATAGCAATCAGCCCCAGCATTTT.

V usage is TRBV15 and J usage is TRBJ2-3; a possible D gene is TRBD1 (6 bases). The CDR3 consists of 14 residues. The ends were cut back, 3 bases at V and 2 bases at J, with 9 bases in the middle. Germline V gene data show CDR1 as LNHNV and CDR2 as YYDKDF (reference sequence). The CDR3 here is CATSRGQSTDTQYF. CDR3 DNA sequence: TGTGCCACCAGCAGGGGACAATCCACAGATACGCAGTATTTT.

The CDR3 region is CASSSGTSGSTDTQYF. Written as DNA, the CDR3 is TGTGCCAGCAGCTCTGGGACTAGCGGTTCCACAGATACGCAGTATTTT. The chain employs TRBV5-5 and TRBJ2-3, with 11 nucleotides matching TRBD2. Trimming cost V 3 bases and J 2 bases; bases outside gene matches: 5. CDR1 and CDR2 (germline): SGHKS, YYEKEE (reference sequence). The CDR3 is made up of 16 amino acids.

The chain couples TRBV29-1 to TRBJ2-3, with a tentative D call TRBD1 (5 bases). The V gene lost 7 bases and the J gene lost 5 bases, with 16 bases spanning the gap. Germline CDR1 reads SQVTM; CDR2 reads ANQGSEA. The CDR3 has 13 residues. CDR3 DNA: TGCAGCGCCGAAATGGGGCGAGGAGATACGCAGTATTTT. Translated, it gives CSAEMGRGDTQYF.

The genes are TRBV4-1 and TRBJ2-1; D is perhaps TRBD2 (7 bases). Trimming removed 3 bases at V and 0 bases at J, with 9 bases between. CDR3 length: 15 residues. Germline assignment: CDR1 MGHRA and CDR2 YSYEKL. The CDR3 DNA is TGCGCCAGCAGCCAGGGAGGGGGCTCCTACAATGAGCAGTTCTTC. It encodes CASSQGGGSYNEQFF.

V is TRBV6-5 and J is TRBJ2-7; D is ambiguous. Germline CDR1 reads MNHEY; CDR2 reads SVGAGI. The CDR3 sequence is 12 residues long. V was shortened by 5 bases and J by 4 bases, with 9 bases between the two germline ends. The CDR3 protein is CASSLGEYEQYF. The CDR3 nucleotides are TGTGCCAGCAGTCTGGGCGAGTACGAGCAGTACTTC.

This chain connects TRBV6-1 to TRBJ2-7; D uncertain. The CDR3 has 12 amino acids. The V and J ends lost 2 bases and 3 bases respectively, with 5 bases between them. The germline V gene has CDR1 MNHNS and CDR2 SASEGT. The CDR3 region has the DNA TGTGCCAGCAGTGAAAGCCTCTACGAGCAGTACTTC. Translating it yields CASSESLYEQYF.